This TCR beta chain was retrieved from a study of CD8+CD57+ T cells in acquired aplastic anemia. Across the whole study: Healthy donor CD4+ cell samples had a mean of roughly 9.9 million reads.

Comment on this clonotype: What it binds is unknown.

Broader study findings: Overlapping CD8+ CDR3 repertoires of patients and controls contained under 35 shared sequences.

Researchers used genomic DNA as the template to profile TCR beta VDJ and CDR3. Each CDR3 protein is one row after TCRdb ran MiXCR on the reads. This table holds around 180,000 distinct CDR3 sequences, 55% to 75% found once. The length of the CDR3 is 14 residues. The V and J ends lost 4 bases and 7 bases, in that order; junction bases with no gene match: 5. Per the germline V gene, CDR1 is SGDLS and CDR2 is YYNGEE. The genes are TRBV9 and TRBJ1-2; TRBD1 matches 12 bases. Sequencing input: sorted CD4+, CD8+, or CD8+CD57+ T cells (not recorded which) from PBMCs. The sequence was collected from a human donor in good health. DNA for the CDR3: TGTGCCAGCAGCCCCGGGACAGGGGGCGCTGGCTACACCTTC. Its translation: CASSPGTGGAGYTF.